The source of this T cell receptor beta chain is a study of blood T cell repertoires in COVID-19. Per the authors' pipeline: Nucleated cell counts were estimated from reference gene primer amplification. Repertoires were generated with immunoSEQ multiplex PCR, while TCRdb's copy carries only in-frame clones and drops some. V, J and clone size derive from that table, while D and trimming were established from the DNA sequence. The sample records 400,000 to 500,000 clones, 70% to 90% being singletons. CDR1 is MNHEY, CDR2 SVGAGI, per germline. V lost 4 bases and J lost 6; bases outside the gene matches: 3. The CDR3 loop spans 15 amino acids.

The sequencing sample was made of PBMCs or T cells enriched from blood (not recorded which). J is TRBJ1-6 and V is TRBV6-5, with TRBD1 identical over 10 bases. This clonotype was obtained from a woman under 30 who had been exposed to COVID-19. Written as DNA, the CDR3 is TGTGCCAGCAGTTTTAGGACAGGGGGTAATTCACCCCTCCACTTT. The encoded protein is CASSFRTGGNSPLHF.